This is a list of T cell receptor beta chains from one sample in a study of regulatory T cells in long-lasting Graves disease. Each CDR3 protein gets one entry after TCRdb re-called the multiplex PCR reads with MiXCR. The sample carries a few hundred thousand distinct CDR3 sequences, 16% recorded once. This same sample was also taken into another study, of T cells in Graves' hyperthyroidism and ophthalmopathy.

This material consisted of peripheral blood mononuclear cells (PBMCs), taken at new diagnosis, from a patient treated with antithyroid drugs. The receptors derive from a middle-aged man with Graves disease. Each CDR3 is given with its conserved first and last residue. Fields, in order: D gene, J gene, clone size, V gene, CDR3 DNA, CDR3 protein. D genes are given only for firm matches. Some rows mark clone size as missing; the rest say once, few, many or name a class of expanded clone.

d_call: -; j_call: TRBJ2-7; clone_size: -; v_call: TRBV28; cdr3_nt: TGTGCCAGCAGTTTTTTGCCGGGACAACCGCCCTACGAGCAGTACTTC; cdr3_aa: CASSFLPGQPPYEQYF
d_call: -; j_call: TRBJ2-7; clone_size: many; v_call: TRBV20-1; cdr3_nt: TGCAGTGCACAAAACCGGGACAACTCCTACGAGCAGTACTTC; cdr3_aa: CSAQNRDNSYEQYF
d_call: -; j_call: TRBJ1-1; clone_size: -; v_call: TRBV25-1; cdr3_nt: TGTGCCAGCAGTGAAATTGGGGAAGTGACAGAGGAAGCTTTCTTT; cdr3_aa: CASSEIGEVTEEAFF
d_call: -; j_call: TRBJ1-2; clone_size: -; v_call: TRBV20-1; cdr3_nt: TGCAGTGTCCGCAACAGAAATAACTATGGCTACACCTTC; cdr3_aa: CSVRNRNNYGYTF
d_call: TRBD1; j_call: TRBJ1-5; clone_size: many; v_call: TRBV7-8; cdr3_nt: TGTGCCAGCAGCTTTTCCACCGGGACAGATAGCAATCAGCCCCAGCATTTT; cdr3_aa: CASSFSTGTDSNQPQHF
d_call: -; j_call: TRBJ2-3; clone_size: many; v_call: TRBV7-2; cdr3_nt: TGTGCCAGCAGCTTTACACGGGGGTCCCCGAATACGCAGTATTTT; cdr3_aa: CASSFTRGSPNTQYF
d_call: -; j_call: TRBJ2-4; clone_size: few; v_call: TRBV7-9; cdr3_nt: TGTGCCAGCAGCTTACCCATAGCCAAAAACATTCAGTACTTC; cdr3_aa: CASSLPIAKNIQYF
d_call: -; j_call: TRBJ1-5; clone_size: many; v_call: TRBV12-3/TRBV12-4; cdr3_nt: TGTGCCAGCAGTGGGGGCAGGGGTCCTGGTCAGCCCCAGCATTTT; cdr3_aa: CASSGGRGPGQPQHF
d_call: -; j_call: TRBJ1-5; clone_size: many; v_call: TRBV2; cdr3_nt: TGTGCCAGCAGGCTCCGGGTCCGGACGATGCCCCAGCATTTT; cdr3_aa: CASRLRVRTMPQHF
d_call: TRBD2; j_call: TRBJ2-1; clone_size: many; v_call: TRBV20-1; cdr3_nt: TGCAGTGCTAGTGCCCTAGCGGGGGCCTCCTACAATGAGCAGTTCTTC; cdr3_aa: CSASALAGASYNEQFF
d_call: -; j_call: TRBJ1-1; clone_size: many; v_call: TRBV7-8; cdr3_nt: TGTGCCAGCAGCTTAGGTTCAGGGGCTAACACTGAAGCTTTCTTT; cdr3_aa: CASSLGSGANTEAFF
d_call: -; j_call: TRBJ1-5; clone_size: many; v_call: TRBV28; cdr3_nt: TGTGCCAGCAGGACTGACATCCTTAGCAATCAGCCCCAGCATTTT; cdr3_aa: CASRTDILSNQPQHF
d_call: TRBD1; j_call: TRBJ2-7; clone_size: many; v_call: TRBV2; cdr3_nt: TGTGCCAGCAGTAGGAACAGGGGAAACTCCTACGAGCAGTACTTC; cdr3_aa: CASSRNRGNSYEQYF
d_call: -; j_call: TRBJ1-5; clone_size: -; v_call: TRBV25-1; cdr3_nt: TGTGCCAGCAGTGGAAATCTTCTTCAGCCCCAGCATTTT; cdr3_aa: CASSGNLLQPQHF
d_call: TRBD1; j_call: TRBJ2-2; clone_size: many; v_call: TRBV4-2; cdr3_nt: TGTGCCAGCAGCCCTGGCCGGGACAGTGAAACCGGGGAGCTGTTTTTT; cdr3_aa: CASSPGRDSETGELFF
d_call: -; j_call: TRBJ2-7; clone_size: -; v_call: TRBV2; cdr3_nt: TGTGCCAGCAGCCCCCCTTCGGCCTTTGGGGGCGAGCAGTACTTC; cdr3_aa: CASSPPSAFGGEQYF
d_call: -; j_call: TRBJ2-5; clone_size: -; v_call: TRBV5-1; cdr3_nt: TGCGCCAGCAGCTTGACAGTGGAGACCCAGTACTTC; cdr3_aa: CASSLTVETQYF
d_call: TRBD1; j_call: TRBJ2-7; clone_size: -; v_call: TRBV20-1; cdr3_nt: TGCAGTGCTACCCGGGACAGTTCCTACGAGCAGTACTTC; cdr3_aa: CSATRDSSYEQYF
d_call: -; j_call: TRBJ1-6; clone_size: many; v_call: TRBV12-3/TRBV12-4; cdr3_nt: TGTGCCAGCAGTTTATGGCAATTCGTTGGCAATTCACCCCTCCACTTT; cdr3_aa: CASSLWQFVGNSPLHF
d_call: TRBD2; j_call: TRBJ2-3; clone_size: few; v_call: TRBV7-9; cdr3_nt: TGTGCCAGCAGGCGGGAGAGGGGCACAGATACGCAGTATTTT; cdr3_aa: CASRRERGTDTQYF
d_call: -; j_call: TRBJ1-3; clone_size: few; v_call: TRBV6-5; cdr3_nt: TGTGCCAGCAGTTACGGCATCGGAAACACCATATATTTT; cdr3_aa: CASSYGIGNTIYF
d_call: -; j_call: TRBJ1-4; clone_size: few; v_call: TRBV9; cdr3_nt: TGTGCCAGCAGCGTATTGCCAGGGCACGAAAAACTGTTTTTT; cdr3_aa: CASSVLPGHEKLFF
d_call: TRBD2; j_call: TRBJ2-5; clone_size: -; v_call: TRBV5-4; cdr3_nt: TGTGCCACCCGACTAGCGGGGGGCCAAGAGACCCAGTACTTC; cdr3_aa: CATRLAGGQETQYF